This TCR beta chain is drawn from a study of radiotherapy plus CTLA-4 blockade in lung cancer. Germline-derived CDR1 and CDR2 are ENHRY and SYGVKD. V lost 3 bases, J lost 6 bases, and 6 bases lay in between. This CDR3 contains 12 residues. Profiling relied on immunoSEQ multiplex PCR, and the TCRdb table lists in-frame clones only, not all of them. This sample has tens of thousands of clones, with roughly 86% found just once. About this clone itself: Its antigen remains unknown.

General study results and limits: Radiotherapy with ipilimumab was followed by blood expansion of tumor-derived clones.

The material sequenced was peripheral blood, taken from a patient treated with radiotherapy plus ipilimumab. The receptor was derived from a human donor with non-small cell lung cancer whose response to radiotherapy plus ipilimumab could not be evaluated. The rearrangement uses TRBV10-3 and TRBJ2-1, with D tentatively TRBD1 (5 bases). CDR3 in DNA: TGTGCCATCAGTGACAGGGTCAATGAGCAGTTCTTC. Amino acids: CAISDRVNEQFF.